Listed here are 25 T cell receptor beta chains from one sample, sequenced in a study of memory CD4+ T cells and cytomegalovirus serostatus. The sort gate was single viable CD3+CD4+CD8-CD45RO+ cells for memory CD4+ T cells. Assay used: immunoSEQ multiplex PCR; TCRdb lists only in-frame clones, some missing. The sample lists 48,000 or so clones, around four fifths occurring once. The source material was memory CD4+ T cells from blood. These receptors were obtained from an adult in good health and CMV-seronegative.

This clone has only a few counts. The genes are TRBV23-1 and TRBJ2-7, with D possibly being TRBD1 or TRBD2 (5 bases each). TRBV23-1 is reported as an ORF; its role is uncertain. The CDR3 runs to 15 residues. The V end was cut by 8 bases, the J end by 0 bases, with 17 bases between. This CDR3 reads CASFPRDQSSYEQYF. CDR3 DNA sequence: TGCGCCAGCTTTCCCAGGGACCAAAGCTCCTACGAGCAGTACTTC.

This rearrangement joins TRBV18 to TRBJ1-2, with D possibly TRBD1 on 5 matching bases. This CDR3 is 14 amino acids long. The V and J ends lost 3 bases and 4 bases respectively, with 12 bases between them. Germline CDR1 KGHSH, CDR2 LQKENI. In DNA, the CDR3 is TGTGCCAGCTCACCTACCGACAGCGCCTATGGCTACACCTTC. Its translation: CASSPTDSAYGYTF.

The chain is built from TRBV6-5 and TRBJ2-5; possible D gene TRBD2, 7 bases. The CDR3 covers 15 residues. Trimming shortened V by 7 bases and J by 5 bases, and 20 bases separated the two germline ends. Germline V CDR1 and CDR2: MNHEY, SVGAGI. The CDR3 DNA reads as TGTGCCAGCACCCTTCCGGGGGGACAAGGGGAGACCCAGTACTTC. It specifies CASTLPGGQGETQYF.

The rearrangement uses TRBV2 and TRBJ2-2; D remains unclear. From germline, CDR1 is SNHLY and CDR2 FYNNEI. The CDR3 sequence is 14 residues long. Trimming shortened V by 2 bases and J by 4 bases, and 8 bases separated the two germline ends. This CDR3 reads CASSESRSTGELFF. The DNA for the CDR3 is TGTGCCAGCAGTGAATCGAGGAGCACCGGGGAGCTGTTTTTT.

The chain couples TRBV5-8 to TRBJ1-4, with D possibly matching TRBD1 (5 bases). V lost 0 bases, J lost 6 bases, and 6 bases lay in between. The CDR3 has 13 amino acids. From germline, CDR1 is SGHTS and CDR2 YDEGEE. The CDR3 DNA reads TGTGCCAGCAGCTTGGGGGGGGATGAAAAACTGTTTTTT. The encoded protein is CASSLGGDEKLFF.

The chain recombines TRBV7-9 with TRBJ2-2; 10 bases align to TRBD1. Germline CDR1 is SEHNR and CDR2 is FQNEAQ (reference sequence). This CDR3 region has 17 residues. With 5 bases clipped from V and 3 bases from J, the junction kept 9 bases outside the gene matches. CDR3 sequence: CASSLRAGTGDTGELFF. For the CDR3, the DNA is TGTGCCAGCAGCCTGCGAGCTGGGACAGGGGACACCGGGGAGCTGTTTTTT.

V gene TRBV19 combines with J gene TRBJ1-1; D not resolved. V lost 3 bases, J lost 0 bases, and 8 bases lay in between. Germline-derived CDR1 and CDR2 are LNHDA and SQIVND (reference sequence). The CDR3 is 14 amino acids. The CDR3: CASSIYGMNTEAFF. The CDR3 nucleotides read TGTGCCAGTAGTATTTACGGCATGAACACTGAAGCTTTCTTT.

This chain links TRBV11-2 with TRBJ2-7; 7 bases match TRBD2. Germline-derived CDR1 and CDR2 are SGHAT and FQNNGV. This CDR3 is built from 16 residues. J lost 3 bases, V lost 1 base, and 9 bases had no gene match. This chain's CDR3 is CASSLVPGGRGYEQYF. The CDR3 region has the DNA TGTGCCAGCAGCTTAGTCCCCGGCGGGAGAGGCTACGAGCAGTACTTC.

The chain couples TRBV9 to TRBJ2-3; no reliable D call. Germline V gene data show CDR1 as SGDLS and CDR2 as YYNGEE. V was pared by 4 bases and J by 3 bases, with 9 bases between. The CDR3 extends over 13 amino acids. CDR3: CASSPIATDTQYF. The CDR3 bases are TGTGCCAGCAGCCCCATAGCAACAGATACGCAGTATTTT.

The CDR3 is CASRYEYGYTF. The CDR3 nucleotides are TGTGCCAGCAGGTATGAATATGGCTACACCTTC. J is TRBJ1-2 and V is TRBV28; D remains unclear. The CDR3 spans 11 residues. Germline-derived CDR1 and CDR2 are MDHEN and SYDVKM. The germline V and J ends were trimmed by 6 bases and 5 bases, with 7 bases remaining between them.

This clone appeared a few times. This chain links TRBV19 with TRBJ1-1; tentatively, D is TRBD1 (6 bases). The CDR3 contains 14 residues. Trimming removed 6 bases from V and 3 bases from J, with 14 bases in between. CDR1 and CDR2 from the germline V gene are LNHDA and SQIVND (reference sequence). CDR3 amino acids: CASRDTGLYTEAFF. CDR3 sequence (DNA): TGTGCCAGTAGGGATACAGGGCTTTACACTGAAGCTTTCTTT.

V usage is TRBV6-1 and J usage is TRBJ2-2; the D gene is possibly TRBD1 (5 bases). Trimming shortened V by 7 bases and J by 1 base, and 10 bases separated the two germline ends. Germline CDR1 is MNHNS and CDR2 is SASEGT. The CDR3 length is 14 residues. The CDR3 sequence is CASNIGVNTGELFF. The CDR3 nucleotides read TGTGCCAGCAACATAGGGGTGAACACCGGGGAGCTGTTTTTT.

This clone was seen a few times. The chain employs TRBV2 and TRBJ2-3; 8 bases line up with TRBD2. CDR3 size: 17 residues. Trimming at V came to 4 bases and at J to 0 bases, leaving 9 bases not matched to a gene. Germline V lookup: CDR1 SNHLY, CDR2 FYNNEI. CDR3 DNA sequence: TGTGCCAGCAGTGTTGGTAGCGGGGCAACTAGCACAGATACGCAGTATTTT. This encodes CASSVGSGATSTDTQYF.

The chain employs TRBV28 and TRBJ2-7; D might be TRBD1 (6 bases). The CDR3 spans 16 residues. CDR1 is MDHEN, CDR2 SYDVKM, per germline. Trimming took off 3 bases at V and 2 bases at J, with 17 bases between the two ends. The CDR3 reads CASSFASQGRTYEQYF. Written as DNA, the CDR3 is TGTGCCAGCAGTTTTGCCTCACAGGGTCGAACCTACGAGCAGTACTTC.

The V gene is TRBV12-5, the J gene TRBJ1-2, with D possibly being TRBD1 (6 bases). Germline values: CDR1 LGHNT, CDR2 FRNRAP. V was pared by 2 bases and J by 3 bases, with 10 bases between. There are 14 residues in the CDR3. CDR3 sequence (DNA): TGTGCTAGTGGTTTGTCAGGGGACTACTATGGCTACACCTTC. It specifies CASGLSGDYYGYTF.

V usage is TRBV5-4 and J usage is TRBJ2-1; 10 bases map to TRBD2. Germline V gives CDR1 SGHNT, CDR2 YYREEE (reference sequence). V shed 0 bases and J 2 bases; nucleotides not matched to a gene: 11. The CDR3 is made up of 19 amino acids. CDR3 nucleotides: TGTGCCAGCAGCTTGGGGGGTAGCGGGAGGTCTCCCGCCTACAATGAGCAGTTCTTC. This codes for CASSLGGSGRSPAYNEQFF. The complete variable domain, with remaining parts taken from reference TRBV5-4 and TRBJ2-1, reads ETGVTQSPTHLIKTRGQQVTLRCSSQSGHNTVSWYQQALGQGPQFIFQYYREEENGRGNFPPRFSGLQFPNYSSELNVNALELDDSALYLCASSLGGSGRSPAYNEQFFGPGTRLTVL.

The V and J genes are TRBV5-6 and TRBJ2-7, with D tentatively TRBD1 (6 bases). The CDR3 consists of 12 residues. CDR1 SGHDT and CDR2 YYEEEE come from the germline V gene. The V end lost 4 bases, the J end lost 6 bases, and 11 bases lay between the germline ends. CDR3 residues: CASSRGTPEQYF. CDR3 bases: TGTGCCAGCAGCAGAGGGACACCCGAGCAGTACTTC.

The chain couples TRBV18 to TRBJ2-3; D possibly corresponds to TRBD2 (6 bases). Deletions cut 7 bases from V and 2 bases from J, with 19 bases between. Germline V gene data show CDR1 as KGHSH and CDR2 as LQKENI. The CDR3 has 16 amino acids. In nucleotides, the CDR3 is TGTGCCAGCTTGTCGGGCCGTGGAGGGAACACAGATACGCAGTATTTT. It encodes CASLSGRGGNTDTQYF.

This chain joins TRBV5-6 and TRBJ1-6; D gene ambiguous. The V gene lost 1 base and the J gene lost 8 bases, with 13 bases spanning the gap. Germline CDR1 SGHDT, CDR2 YYEEEE. The CDR3 covers 15 residues. The CDR3: CASSLYNRRDSPLHF. The CDR3 bases are TGTGCCAGCAGCTTGTACAACCGACGTGATTCACCCCTCCACTTT.

The CDR3 DNA reads as TGCGCCAGCAGCCCTGACTTTTCCTACGAGCAGTACTTC. Protein product: CASSPDFSYEQYF. The V call is TRBV5-1, the J call TRBJ2-7; D remains unclear. V was pared by 4 bases and J by 1 base, with 9 bases between. Germline values: CDR1 SGHRS, CDR2 YFSETQ. The CDR3 has 13 residues. Based on the CDR3 plus reference TRBV5-1 and TRBJ2-7, the full variable domain is KAGVTQTPRYLIKTRGQQVTLSCSPISGHRSVSWYQQTPGQGLQFLFEYFSETQRNKGNFPGRFSGRQFSNSRSEMNVSTLELGDSALYLCASSPDFSYEQYFGPGTRLTVT.

The rearrangement joins TRBV7-9 to TRBJ2-1, with TRBD1 matching 9 bases. The CDR3 spans 15 residues. The V gene end was trimmed by 7 bases and the J gene end by 5 bases; junction bases not matched to a gene: 9. Germline V lookup: CDR1 SEHNR, CDR2 FQNEAQ (reference sequence). The CDR3 region has the DNA TGTGCCAGCACTATCGGGACAGGGAGGCACAATGAGCAGTTCTTC. Protein sequence: CASTIGTGRHNEQFF.

The CDR3 DNA is TGTGCCAGCAGTGAACAGGACAGGGACTATGGCTACACCTTC. Its translation: CASSEQDRDYGYTF. The chain joins TRBV2 to TRBJ1-2, with TRBD1 matching over 8 bases. The CDR3 has 14 amino acids. Per the germline V gene, CDR1 is SNHLY and CDR2 is FYNNEI. V trimming: 2 bases; J trimming: 3 bases; junction bases outside the gene matches: 2.

This chain joins TRBV7-9 and TRBJ1-3, with 7 bases that match TRBD1. Germline V gives CDR1 SEHNR, CDR2 FQNEAQ (reference sequence). J was trimmed by 0 bases and V by 6 bases; bases with no gene match: 5. This CDR3 region has 15 residues. In DNA, the CDR3 is TGTGCCAGCAGACCAACAGGGGCCTCTGGAAACACCATATATTTT. Protein sequence: CASRPTGASGNTIYF.

This clone occurred once. The chain combines TRBV28 with TRBJ2-7, with D possibly being TRBD1 (6 bases). From germline, CDR1 is MDHEN and CDR2 SYDVKM. The CDR3 loop spans 16 amino acids. Trimming cost V 7 bases and J 2 bases, with 21 bases left between them. The CDR3 DNA follows: TGTGCCAGCACCTCCGCCGCAGGGGCCTATCCCTACGAGCAGTACTTC. Its translation: CASTSAAGAYPYEQYF.

CDR3 nucleotides: TGTGCCAGCAGCTTAGGAAGCCAAGAGACCCAGTACTTC. It is translated as CASSLGSQETQYF. The rearrangement joins TRBV7-9 to TRBJ2-5; unclear D gene. The germline V gene encodes CDR1 SEHNR and CDR2 FQNEAQ (reference sequence). Deletions cut 1 base from V and 1 base from J, with 4 bases between. CDR3 length equals 13 residues. Looking up the rest from reference TRBV7-9 and TRBJ2-5 gives the full variable domain: DTGVSQNPRHKITKRGQNVTFRCDPISEHNRLYWYRQTLGQGPEFLTYFQNEAQLEKSRLLSDRFSAERPKGSFSTLEIQRTEQGDSAMYLCASSLGSQETQYFGPGTRLLVL.